The rows below give T cell receptor beta chains drawn from one sample of a study of T cell responses to AZD1222 COVID-19 vaccine. Produced via immunoSEQ multiplex PCR; TCRdb's table is partial and in-frame only. The profile covers 100,000 to 150,000 clones, with roughly 92% appearing a single time and 1.5% to 2% taken by the ten largest. The specimen was peripheral blood, collected on day 0 of AZD1222 vaccination. The receptors shown here come from an adult in good health. Both conserved end residues are part of each CDR3. A D gene is named only where the DNA matches it firmly.

J: TRBJ1-2
length: 13
D: TRBD1
V: TRBV6-5
DNA: TGTGCCAGCCGCGAGGGACAGCACTATGGCTACACCTTC
CDR3: CASREGQHYGYTF

J: TRBJ1-1
length: 15
D: TRBD1
V: TRBV7-8
DNA: TGTGCCAGCAGTCATGAAGGACAGGGGAGCACTGAAGCTTTCTTT
CDR3: CASSHEGQGSTEAFF

J: TRBJ1-5
length: 13
D: NA
V: TRBV7-6
DNA: TGTGCCAGCAGCTTAGATAACAATCAGCCCCAGCATTTT
CDR3: CASSLDNNQPQHF

J: TRBJ1-6
length: 13
D: NA
V: TRBV4-1
DNA: TGCGCCAGCAGCCATCCTATTAATTCACCCCTCCACTTT
CDR3: CASSHPINSPLHF

J: TRBJ1-4
length: 16
D: NA
V: TRBV15
DNA: TGTGCCACCAGCCCCGGGTCAGGGCTTCCTAATGAAAAACTGTTTTTT
CDR3: CATSPGSGLPNEKLFF

J: TRBJ1-2
length: 13
D: NA
V: TRBV15
DNA: TGTGCCACCAGCACCCGGGACGACTATGGCTACACCTTC
CDR3: CATSTRDDYGYTF

J: TRBJ2-5
length: 13
D: NA
V: TRBV29-1
DNA: TGCAGCGTTGACAGAAACACAATGGAGACCCAGTACTTC
CDR3: CSVDRNTMETQYF

J: TRBJ1-5
length: 17
D: TRBD1
V: TRBV7-2
DNA: TGTGCCAGCAGCTTAGCGGCAGGGGGATATGGCAATCAGCCCCAGCATTTT
CDR3: CASSLAAGGYGNQPQHF

J: TRBJ1-3
length: 13
D: NA
V: TRBV19
DNA: TGTGCCAGTAGTATATATCAGGGAAACACCATATATTTT
CDR3: CASSIYQGNTIYF

J: TRBJ2-4
length: 14
D: TRBD2
V: TRBV18
DNA: TGTGCCAGCTCACCACCCGGGAGGGCGGACATTCAGTACTTC
CDR3: CASSPPGRADIQYF

J: TRBJ2-1
length: 15
D: NA
V: TRBV7-9
DNA: TGTGCCAGCAGCTTAACAGGGAGCTCCTACAATGAGCAGTTCTTC
CDR3: CASSLTGSSYNEQFF

J: TRBJ2-2
length: 17
D: NA
V: TRBV5-4
DNA: TGTGCCAGCAGCTTAGACTTGGGCGGGGAGAACACCGGGGAGCTGTTTTTT
CDR3: CASSLDLGGENTGELFF

J: TRBJ2-1
length: 15
D: TRBD1
V: TRBV7-9
DNA: TGTGCCAGCAGCTCCCGGGACAGGGGCCCTTCTGAGCAGTTCTTC
CDR3: CASSSRDRGPSEQFF